This T cell receptor beta chain emerged from a study of human T cells and chemical hapten exposure (dated by TCRdb to about 2021). Some background on the complete study: For sensitization, 2% DPC in acetone was applied to a roughly 2 cm by roughly 2 cm area of upper inner arm skin. Throughout the study period of around 25 weeks, patients also received therapeutic DPC doses to the scalp every week. Patch testing was performed on the upper back with Finn chambers containing 0.01% DPC, and the patch tests were scored after 6 days according to International Contact Dermatitis Research Group standards. Most of the patients in the cohort were female, and the cohort covered alopecia areata with under or over 50% scalp involvement, alopecia totalis and alopecia universalis. Libraries were pooled for sequencing, and variation in per-sample TCR yields was attributed mainly to small differences in library volumes within the pool. This study followed changes in the peripheral blood TCR repertoire in vivo during primary and secondary sensitization of alopecia patients to the hapten diphenylcyclopropenone (DPC). Blood samples were taken from patients before sensitization (week 0) and at 2, 6 and about 24 weeks after DPC sensitization. Twenty-nine alopecia patients provided blood for TCR sequencing at one to four time points (pre-sensitization, 2, 6 and 24 weeks).

During library preparation, unique molecular identifiers were attached to individual cDNA molecules so that TCRs could be counted in a quantitative, reproducible way. From each blood RNA sample, both TCR alpha and TCR beta chains were sequenced. The original methods were these. A median of around 100,000 TCRs per sample was observed, with a range of roughly 23,224 to 700,000. V, J and CDR3 annotation of the TCR reads was carried out using the Decombinator software suite. Every sample was subsampled to the same number of TCRs (28,000) for the PS versus PT1 abundance plots. TCRs were defined as expanded if absent before sensitization and observed at least eight times at the 2-week time point. The raw public reads went through TCRdb reprocessing: fastp at Q25, MiXCR clone calling, in-frame beta chains kept. Every CDR3 protein is listed once, alongside the most common genes and DNA of its rows. For this entry, the V and J calls and clone size follow TCRdb and not the study's own pipeline. The sample table shows 4,000 to 4,500 distinct CDR3 sequences, and roughly 49% are seen once. The ten largest clones take up roughly 3% of the sample.

This clonotype was counted a few times. Its target antigen remains unknown. No per-base quality is available; no much larger clone lies one base away. The CDR3 starts with the cysteine, ends with the phenylalanine, and has 13 residues. The entry retains the CDR3 DNA only, 39 bases that are in frame from base 1. Looking up the germline V gene (reference sequence) yields CDR1 MNHEY and CDR2 SMNVEV. The junction shows trimming of 3 bases on V and 3 bases on J, plus 9 bases between the germline ends. The full study reports these points: DPC sensitization did not change the number of TCRs with a frequency above 1 in 1000, and there was no evidence of changes in global repertoire structure. All patients had alopecia, a presumed autoimmune disease, so their immune response might differ from that of healthy individuals. After repeated subsampling, changes were observed in the strength of the expansion versus patch-test correlation and in the threshold at which the correlation became significant. The number of PT1 expanded TCRs positively correlated with patch test score, significant at thresholds 8, 16 and 32 but not 4. Significantly more large CDR3 similarity clusters were formed by expanded TCRs than by pre-sensitization or healthy control sets, consistent with antigen-driven responses.

Reading the label with the study, this specimen's treatment or condition is: therapeutic diphenylcyclopropenone sensitization with weekly scalp DPC. Blood at each patch-test visit was drawn before the patch test was applied. To be eligible, patients had to be aged 18 to 70, diagnosed with alopecia and judged suitable for DPC therapy, while pregnant patients were excluded. Total RNA was extracted from unfractionated whole blood that had been collected in Tempus Blood RNA tubes. This receptor was identified in an adult with alopecia areata. Some clones in this sample may be carry-over from other donors' samples. This table probably holds off-target reads from a library built for another chain. This receptor chain uses TRBV27 and TRBJ2-7; a weak D assignment points to TRBD2 (6 bases agree). The sample here was whole blood, taken before DPC sensitization or 2, 6, or about 24 weeks after (not recorded which). The CDR3 here reads CASSLGGGYEQYF. The sequenced DNA: TGTGCCAGCAGTTTGGGGGGTGGCTACGAGCAGTACTTC.